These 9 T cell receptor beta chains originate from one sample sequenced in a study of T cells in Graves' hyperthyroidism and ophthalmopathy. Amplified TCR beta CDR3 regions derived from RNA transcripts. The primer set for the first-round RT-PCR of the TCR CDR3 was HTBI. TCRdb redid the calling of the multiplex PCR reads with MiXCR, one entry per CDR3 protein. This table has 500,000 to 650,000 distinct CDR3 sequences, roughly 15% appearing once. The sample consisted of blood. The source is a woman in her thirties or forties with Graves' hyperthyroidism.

CDR3 nucleotides: TGCGCCAGCAGCTTTTCGGGAGGAAGCAATGAGCAGTTCTTC. Translating gives CASSFSGGSNEQFF. The chain links TRBV5-1 to TRBJ2-1, with 7 bases lining up with TRBD2. This CDR3 region has 14 residues. Germline V CDR1 and CDR2: SGHRS, YFSETQ. The trim removed 2 bases at V and 6 bases at J, leaving 5 bases unmatched. Together with reference TRBV5-1 and TRBJ2-1, the CDR3 gives the full variable domain: KAGVTQTPRYLIKTRGQQVTLSCSPISGHRSVSWYQQTPGQGLQFLFEYFSETQRNKGNFPGRFSGRQFSNSRSEMNVSTLELGDSALYLCASSFSGGSNEQFFGPGTRLTVL.

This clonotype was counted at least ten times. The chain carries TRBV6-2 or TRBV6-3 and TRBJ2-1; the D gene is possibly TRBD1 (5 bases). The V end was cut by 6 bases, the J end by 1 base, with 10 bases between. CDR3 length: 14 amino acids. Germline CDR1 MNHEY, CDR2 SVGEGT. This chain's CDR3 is CASRPGQSYNEQFF. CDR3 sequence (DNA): TGTGCCAGCAGGCCAGGACAATCCTACAATGAGCAGTTCTTC.

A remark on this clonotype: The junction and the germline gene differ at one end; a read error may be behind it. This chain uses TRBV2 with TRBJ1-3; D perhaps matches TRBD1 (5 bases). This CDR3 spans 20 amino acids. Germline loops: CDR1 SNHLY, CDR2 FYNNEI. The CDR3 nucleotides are TGTGCCAGCAGTGAATACGGCAGGGAACTCCTCGGGAGGTCTGGAAGCACCATATATTTT. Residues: CASSEYGRELLGRSGSTIYF.

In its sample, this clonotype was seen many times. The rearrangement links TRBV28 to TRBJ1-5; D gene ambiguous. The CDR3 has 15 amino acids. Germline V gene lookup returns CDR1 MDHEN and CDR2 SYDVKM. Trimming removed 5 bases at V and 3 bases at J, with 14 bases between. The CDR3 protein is CASSPDQSYNQPQHF. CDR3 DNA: TGTGCCAGCAGTCCGGATCAGAGCTACAATCAGCCCCAGCATTTT.

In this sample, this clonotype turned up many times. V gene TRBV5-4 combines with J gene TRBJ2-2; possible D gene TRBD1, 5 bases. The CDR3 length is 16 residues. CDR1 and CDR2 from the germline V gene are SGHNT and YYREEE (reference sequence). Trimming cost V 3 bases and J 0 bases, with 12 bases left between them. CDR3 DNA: TGTGCCAGCAGCTCGTACAGGACCGCGAACACCGGGGAGCTGTTTTTT. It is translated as CASSSYRTANTGELFF.

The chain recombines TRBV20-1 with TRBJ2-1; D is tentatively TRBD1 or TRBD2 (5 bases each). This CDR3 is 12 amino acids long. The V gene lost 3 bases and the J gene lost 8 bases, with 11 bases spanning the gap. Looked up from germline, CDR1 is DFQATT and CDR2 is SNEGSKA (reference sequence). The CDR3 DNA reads TGCAGTGCTAGGAGGGGTCCCGATGAGCAGTTCTTC. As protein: CSARRGPDEQFF.

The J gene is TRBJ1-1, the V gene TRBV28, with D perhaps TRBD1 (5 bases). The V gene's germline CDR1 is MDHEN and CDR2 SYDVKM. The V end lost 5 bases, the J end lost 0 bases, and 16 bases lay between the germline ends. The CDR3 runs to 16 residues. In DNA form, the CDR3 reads TGTGCCAGCAGTCCGCGGTTTCAGGGAATGAACACTGAAGCTTTCTTT. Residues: CASSPRFQGMNTEAFF.

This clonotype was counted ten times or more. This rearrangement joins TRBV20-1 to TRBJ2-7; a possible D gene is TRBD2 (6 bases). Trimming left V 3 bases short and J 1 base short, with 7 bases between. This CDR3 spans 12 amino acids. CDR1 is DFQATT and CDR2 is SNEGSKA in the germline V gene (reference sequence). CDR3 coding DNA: TGCAGTGCTAGGACTAGGTCCTACGAGCAGTACTTC. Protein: CSARTRSYEQYF.

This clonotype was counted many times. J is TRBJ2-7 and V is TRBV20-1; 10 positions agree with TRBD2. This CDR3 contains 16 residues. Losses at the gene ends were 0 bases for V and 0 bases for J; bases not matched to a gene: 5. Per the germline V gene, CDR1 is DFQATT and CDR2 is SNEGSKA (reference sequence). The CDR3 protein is CSARDSGRLGSYEQYF. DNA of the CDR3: TGCAGTGCTAGAGATAGCGGGAGGCTCGGCTCCTACGAGCAGTACTTC.